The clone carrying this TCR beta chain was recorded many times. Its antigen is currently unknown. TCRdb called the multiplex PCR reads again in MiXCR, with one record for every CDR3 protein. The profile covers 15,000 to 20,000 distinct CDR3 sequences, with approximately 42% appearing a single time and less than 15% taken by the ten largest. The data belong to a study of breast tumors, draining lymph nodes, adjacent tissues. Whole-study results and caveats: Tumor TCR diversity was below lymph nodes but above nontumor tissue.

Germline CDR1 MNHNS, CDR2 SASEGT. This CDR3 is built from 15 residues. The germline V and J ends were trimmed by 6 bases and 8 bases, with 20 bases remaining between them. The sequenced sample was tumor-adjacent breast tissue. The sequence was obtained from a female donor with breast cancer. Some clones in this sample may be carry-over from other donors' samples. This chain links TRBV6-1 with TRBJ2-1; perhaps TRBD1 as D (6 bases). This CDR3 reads CASRYWTDALDEQFF. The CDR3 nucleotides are TGTGCCAGCAGGTATTGGACAGACGCCTTGGATGAGCAGTTCTTC.